This T cell receptor (beta chain) was identified in a study of cytotoxic CD8 clonotypes in ibrutinib-treated CLL. Across the study: The patients comprised approximately 11 relapsed/refractory and about 16 treatment-naive cases, under 18 IGHV unmutated. General study findings and limits: Contraction or stability on treatment was seen for public clonotypes, which were uncommon.

Germline CDR1 and CDR2: SNHLY and FYNNEI. The CDR3 has 19 amino acids. V lost 4 bases to trimming and J lost 1 base, with 22 bases between them. As regards this clone: Its specificity is unknown.

Data came from immunoSEQ multiplex PCR; TCRdb stores just in-frame clones and leaves some out. The data show about 140,000 clones, with around 90% seen just once and more than 10% held by the top ten. J is TRBJ2-2 and V is TRBV2, with D possibly matching TRBD2 (6 bases). This TCR was sampled from a human donor with chronic lymphocytic leukemia. The sample here was PBMCs, taken after 12 months of ibrutinib treatment. CDR3 bases: TGTGCCAGCAGTGGGCAGGTAGCGGTTACCGGTCGGAACACCGGGGAGCTGTTTTTT. Protein product: CASSGQVAVTGRNTGELFF.